This TCR beta chain was sequenced for a study of Graves' ophthalmopathy and Graves' hyperthyroidism. Overall study findings and caveats: Ophthalmopathy could be told apart from stable hyperthyroidism by a 13-signature model (about 90% sensitivity, around 84% specificity).

Amplified TCR beta CDR3 regions were obtained using RNA transcripts as template. The first-round RT-PCR employed HTBI primers together with the Qiagen OneStep RT-PCR kit. A multiplex PCR was then performed as the second round. TCRdb fed the multiplex PCR reads into MiXCR, producing one record per CDR3 protein. The table includes under 200,000 distinct CDR3 sequences, 30% to 45% detected once. The study excluded patients with other autoimmune diseases, uncontrolled infections, pregnancy or lactation. A note on this clonotype: Its cognate antigen is unknown. A junction end diverges from the germline sequence, so it may reflect a read error.

This receptor was identified in a woman between 40 and 50 years old with Graves' ophthalmopathy. The sample consisted of peripheral blood.

The CDR3 sequence is CASSSSRGAGNSPLHF. CDR3 DNA sequence: TGTGCCAGTAGCTCCTCGCGGGGCGCTGGGAATTCACCCCTCCACTTT. The V and J genes are TRBV7-8 and TRBJ1-6, with a weak D call TRBD1 (5 bases). This CDR3 spans 16 amino acids. Germline values: CDR1 SGHVS, CDR2 FQNEAQ.